The rows below give T cell receptor beta chains drawn from one sample of a study of blood T cell repertoires in COVID-19. Repertoires were generated with immunoSEQ multiplex PCR, while TCRdb's copy carries only in-frame clones and drops some. The table has roughly 40,000 clones, roughly 89% seen once. The specimen sequenced was peripheral blood. These receptors came from a man aged 50 to 60 with active COVID-19. CDR3s include the opening cysteine and the closing phenylalanine or tryptophan. Each record gives: CDR3 length, J gene, V gene, D gene, CDR3 protein. The D gene is left open where the match is weak.

>20|TRBJ1-3|TRBV4-2|TRBD1
CASSQAPGQGASSSGNTIYF
>12|TRBJ1-4|TRBV20-1|.
CSASRGGEKLFF
>15|TRBJ2-1|TRBV10-1|.
CASSESGATYNEQFF
>15|TRBJ1-4|TRBV4-1|TRBD1
CASSQAGQGGEKLFF
>14|TRBJ2-7|TRBV18|.
CASSKQGTWYEQYF
>13|TRBJ2-5|TRBV12-3/TRBV12-4|.
CASSLEQRRGSYF
>15|TRBJ1-6|TRBV6-5|TRBD1
CASSYAGQGKAPLHF
>12|TRBJ2-1|TRBV9|.
CASSSLRNEQFF
>16|TRBJ2-2|TRBV5-1|.
CASSLRLGHSTGELFF
>14|TRBJ1-6|TRBV5-1|TRBD1
CASSLAGQGSPLHF
>16|TRBJ2-3|TRBV7-9|TRBD2
CASSSRTSGKTDTQYF
>13|TRBJ2-7|TRBV6-6|.
CASSHLAPYEQYF
>15|TRBJ1-3|TRBV6-5|.
CASSYAASSGNTIYF
>16|TRBJ2-5|TRBV6-5|TRBD1
CASSYRRTGVPRTQYF
>15|TRBJ2-2|TRBV7-6|.
CASSLDRVGTGELFF
>14|TRBJ1-6|TRBV15|.
CATSRGRQLSPLHF
>15|TRBJ1-1|TRBV11-2|.
CASSLGQDANTEAFF
>16|TRBJ2-3|TRBV28|TRBD2
CASSPPGSGVSDTQYF
>15|TRBJ2-2|TRBV2|.
CASSGTGSGTGELFF
>16|TRBJ1-2|TRBV4-1|.
CASSHPFGAVGVGYTF
>18|TRBJ2-2|TRBV7-2|TRBD2
CASSLRWRGGPNTGELFF
>15|TRBJ1-1|TRBV3-1/TRBV3-2|.
CASSQELWQNTEAFF
>16|TRBJ2-3|TRBV27|TRBD2
CASSSWSGGQTDTQYF
>15|TRBJ1-6|TRBV13|TRBD1
CASSNGDRGGSPLHF
>13|TRBJ2-7|TRBV19|.
CASTPRATYEQYF
>17|TRBJ2-1|TRBV5-1|TRBD2
CASSLHSGGPRGDEQFF
>16|TRBJ2-2|TRBV7-9|TRBD2
CASRQTSGGATGELFF
>15|TRBJ2-5|TRBV28|.
CASSSNGRGQETQYF
>18|TRBJ2-3|TRBV24-1|TRBD2
CATSDSRLAGAGTDTQYF
>14|TRBJ2-7|TRBV3-1/TRBV3-2|.
CASSHPTDRNEQYF